This T cell receptor (beta chain) emerged from a study of blood T cell repertoires in COVID-19 (dated by TCRdb to about 2020). Broadly, across the study: Samples covering the acute and convalescent phases of COVID-19 were provided by collaborators in the United States, Italy and Spain. The samples were drawn from two sources: the first 160 participants of the ongoing ImmuneRACE study, and fewer than 1,500 subjects contributed by 6 global collaborators. Where available, HLA class I and class II types were obtained from metadata supplied by the sample provider rather than from assay-based typing. The material from the prospective study consisted of cDNA or gDNA derived from T cells, B-cell-depleted T cells, or PBMCs. The dataset comprised deeply sampled blood TCRbeta repertoires from subjects exposed to, actively infected with, or recovered from COVID-19. The sample metadata nearly always contained a de-identified subject ID, COVID-19 status, age in years and sex. The repertoires were released in a freely available public database meant as a resource for research on the immune response to SARS-CoV-2. Overall results and qualifications from the work: The amount of clinical and demographic metadata varied by source and participant and was provided uncurated.

TCRbeta CDR3 regions were amplified from genomic DNA by means of the immunoSEQ Assay, a bias-controlled multiplex PCR. The study's processing was this. The number of nucleated cells in each sample was estimated from the amplification of reference gene primers within the assay. Sequence reads were collapsed and filtered to measure the absolute abundance of every unique TCRbeta CDR3 rearrangement. For each sample, productive Simpson clonality was calculated as the square root of Simpson's diversity index across productive rearrangements. This immuneACCESS table, as held by TCRdb, lists in-frame sequences with V and J called but not all clones. Of the missing ones, under half trace to an unresolved V gene in checked studies; the others have no known cause. D and trimming were read from the DNA, whereas the V and J calls and clone size are those reported in that table. This sample gives fewer than 95,000 clones in total; approximately 74% of them show up just once. Together, the top ten hold roughly 3.9% of the sample.

This clone showed up just a few times. The antigen this receptor binds is unknown. Base qualities are missing; no much larger clone stands one base away. The germline ends are 21 bases apart after V is trimmed by 9 bases and J by 0 bases. CDR1 and CDR2, per the germline V gene (reference sequence), are WNHNN and SYGVQD. The CDR3, cysteine through phenylalanine, is 16 amino acids long. Here the CDR3 DNA is all that survives: 48 bases in frame from base 1. One collaborating source in Seattle enrolled patients while the patients were actively infected and followed the patients over time throughout the course of disease. Whole blood was collected in K2EDTA tubes by collaborating institutions according to the institutions' own protocols. Collaborator samples were shipped for TCRbeta analysis as frozen whole blood, isolated PBMCs, or DNA extracted from either sample type.

The receptor was derived from a man between 65 and 85 years old with COVID-19, enrolled during active disease. This chain joins TRBV10-1 to TRBJ2-7; the D gene cannot be resolved reliably. Sequencing used peripheral blood. The CDR3 region has the sequence CARLGLVQSSSYEQYF. The DNA sequence reads TGCGCCAGATTGGGCCTCGTCCAATCCAGCTCCTACGAGCAGTACTTC.